This T cell receptor beta chain was observed in a study of graft-versus-host responses after intestinal transplantation (dated by TCRdb to the early 2020s). The study in broad terms: Multivisceral, liver-intestinal, or isolated intestinal transplants were received by the recipients. Instead of going to the commercial service, samples from a few later patients were sequenced in-house on an Illumina MiSeq and processed with MiXCR. Graft-versus-host and host-versus-graft alloreactive T cell clones were tracked in the graft, circulation and bone marrow after intestinal transplantation using bulk TCR-beta CDR3 sequencing. Every recipient was given anti-thymocyte globulin induction, followed by around three years of maintenance tacrolimus and steroids. To identify alloreactive clones, pre-transplant mixed lymphocyte reaction products were sequenced and compared with unstimulated pre-transplant donor and recipient T cells. The cohort enrolled about two dozen intestinal transplant recipients, one of whom was a retransplant, and a few patients without pretransplant specimens were excluded. A peak of at least 4% donor T cells among recipient peripheral blood mononuclear cells was the definition used for donor T cell macrochimerism.

Comment on this clone: Its antigen specificity is not known. There are no base qualities to consult, and no much larger clone falls within one base.

The sample's time point, from its label and the paper: cells obtained before transplantation from donor or recipient. CD3+CD4+ and CD3+CD8+ populations were FACS-sorted from unstimulated pre-transplant donor and recipient cells taken from spleen or lymph nodes. Counted from cysteine to phenylalanine, this CDR3 has 16 amino acids. The retained sequence is limited to the CDR3, 48 bases, with the frame set at the first base. For CDR1 and CDR2, the germline V gene lists SGHRS and YFSETQ. V is trimmed back by 0 bases and J by 3 bases, and the junction contains 4 bases that no gene match accounts for. Results the study describes overall, beyond this receptor: Early after transplant, peak levels of circulating GvH clones were found to be associated with declines in HvG clones. Patients with donor T cell macrochimerism had high GvH to HvG T cell clonal ratios in their allografts. The relatively low number and heterogeneity of intestinal transplant patients limited the conclusions. GvH clones turned up in recipient bone marrow, with some appearing earlier in ileal mucosa or blood, a pattern consistent with an intestinal mucosal origin.

The method was the immunoSEQ multiplex PCR assay. For most patients, genomic DNA was isolated with the Qiagen DNeasy Blood and Tissue Kit and shipped frozen to Adaptive Biotechnologies for TCR sequencing. High-throughput TCR-beta CDR3 sequencing of genomic DNA from most patients was performed by Adaptive Biotechnologies. As for the original processing: TCR sequencing data for 18 patients were retrieved from Adaptive's ImmunoSEQ software; a few other patients were processed with MiXCR and VDJtools. To correct CD4 versus CD8 sorting errors, any sequence found in both subsets at a frequency ratio below 5:1 was removed. Because the origin of CDR3 nucleotide sequences shared between donor and recipient could not be assigned, those sequences were removed. To be classed as alloreactive, a clone needed at least 2-fold expansion over unstimulated cells and a minimum CFSE-low frequency of 0.002% (template counts) or 0.001% (read counts). Mappable clones were those detected in sequenced pre-transplant spleen, lymph node, or MLR CFSE-low populations of the donor or recipient. Cumulative frequency of alloreactive clones was calculated as a percentage of all sequences weighted by copy number. Sourced from immuneACCESS, this table was stored by TCRdb with only in-frame sequences that have V and J called. A share of the clones is absent; for the studies checked, an unresolved V gene accounts for under half, and the remainder has no known explanation. That table is the source of V, J and clone size, and D and trimming were worked out from the DNA. Within this sample are more than 65,000 clones, with approximately 90% of them counted one time only. The ten largest clonotypes hold 7.6% of the sample.

This chain joins TRBV5-1 to TRBJ2-1; the central 9 bases match TRBD2. Sequencing used unstimulated CD8+ T cells sorted from spleen or lymph node cells, obtained before transplant. The source of this sequence is a human donor who was the organ donor for an intestinal transplant. The CDR3 in this case is CASSLGLAGLYNEQFF. The DNA sequence is TGCGCCAGCAGCTTGGGTCTAGCGGGACTCTACAATGAGCAGTTCTTC.